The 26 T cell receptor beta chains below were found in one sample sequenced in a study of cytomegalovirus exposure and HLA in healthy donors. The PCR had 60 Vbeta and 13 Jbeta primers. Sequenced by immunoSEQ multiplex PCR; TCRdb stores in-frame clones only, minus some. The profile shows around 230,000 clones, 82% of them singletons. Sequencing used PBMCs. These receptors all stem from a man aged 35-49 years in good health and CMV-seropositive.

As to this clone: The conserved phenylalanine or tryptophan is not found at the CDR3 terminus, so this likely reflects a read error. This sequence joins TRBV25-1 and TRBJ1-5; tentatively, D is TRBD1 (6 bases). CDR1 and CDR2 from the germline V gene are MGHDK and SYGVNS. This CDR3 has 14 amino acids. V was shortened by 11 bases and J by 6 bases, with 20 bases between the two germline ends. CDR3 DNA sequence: TGTGCCTCTTCGGGCGGGGGCGCCTCTCAGCCCCAGCATCTT. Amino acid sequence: CASSGGGASQPQHL.

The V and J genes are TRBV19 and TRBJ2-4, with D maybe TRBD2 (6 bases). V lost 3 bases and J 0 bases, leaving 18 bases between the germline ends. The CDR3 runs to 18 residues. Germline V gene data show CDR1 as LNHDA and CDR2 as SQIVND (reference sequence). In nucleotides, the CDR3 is TGTGCCAGTAGTATCGCCATTTGGGACTTACTAGCCAAAAACATTCAGTACTTC. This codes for CASSIAIWDLLAKNIQYF.

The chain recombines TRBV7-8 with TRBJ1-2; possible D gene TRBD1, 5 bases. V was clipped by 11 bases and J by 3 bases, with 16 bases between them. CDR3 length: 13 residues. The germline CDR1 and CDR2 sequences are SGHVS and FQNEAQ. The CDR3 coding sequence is TGTGCCGTGGGCCAGGGAGGAGACTATGGCTACACCTTC. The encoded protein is CAVGQGGDYGYTF.

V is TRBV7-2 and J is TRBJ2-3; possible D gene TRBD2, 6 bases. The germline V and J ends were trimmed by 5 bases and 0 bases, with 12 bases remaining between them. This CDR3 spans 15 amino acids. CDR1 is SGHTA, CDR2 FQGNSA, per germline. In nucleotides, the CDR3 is TGTGCCAGCAGCGTGCCGGGACTGAGCACAGATACGCAGTATTTT. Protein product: CASSVPGLSTDTQYF.

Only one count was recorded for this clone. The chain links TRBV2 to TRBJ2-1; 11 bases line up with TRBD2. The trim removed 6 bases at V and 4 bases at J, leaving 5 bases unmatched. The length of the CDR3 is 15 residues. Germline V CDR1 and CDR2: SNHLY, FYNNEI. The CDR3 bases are TGTGCCAGCAGAGGGACTAGCGGCCGATACAATGAGCAGTTCTTC. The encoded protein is CASRGTSGRYNEQFF.

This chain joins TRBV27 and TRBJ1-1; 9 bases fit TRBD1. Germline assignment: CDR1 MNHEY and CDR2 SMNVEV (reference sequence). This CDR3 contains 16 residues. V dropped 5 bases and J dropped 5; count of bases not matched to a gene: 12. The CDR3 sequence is CASSPGTGWIVTEAFF. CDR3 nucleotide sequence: TGTGCCAGCAGTCCCGGGACAGGGTGGATCGTAACTGAAGCTTTCTTT.

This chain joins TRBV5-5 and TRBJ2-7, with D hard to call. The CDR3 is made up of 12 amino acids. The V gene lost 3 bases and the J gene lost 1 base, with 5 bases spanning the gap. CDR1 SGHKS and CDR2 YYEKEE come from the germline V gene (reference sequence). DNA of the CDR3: TGTGCCAGCAGCTCTCTATCCTACGAGCAGTACTTC. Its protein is CASSSLSYEQYF.

The chain's CDR3 is CATSGGRGFSYEQYF. CDR3 bases: TGTGCCACCTCGGGCGGCAGGGGGTTCTCCTACGAGCAGTACTTC. The genes are TRBV14 and TRBJ2-7, with TRBD1 identical over 7 bases. V gave up 10 bases and J gave up 0 bases; unmatched junction bases: 12. Germline V CDR1 and CDR2: SGHDN, FVKESK. The CDR3 is made up of 15 amino acids.

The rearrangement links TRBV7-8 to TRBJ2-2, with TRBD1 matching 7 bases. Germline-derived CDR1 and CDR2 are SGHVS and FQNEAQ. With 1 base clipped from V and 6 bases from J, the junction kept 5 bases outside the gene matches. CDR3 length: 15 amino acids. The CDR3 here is CASSLVTGKAGELFF. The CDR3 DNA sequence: TGTGCCAGCAGCTTAGTGACAGGGAAGGCCGGGGAGCTGTTTTTT.

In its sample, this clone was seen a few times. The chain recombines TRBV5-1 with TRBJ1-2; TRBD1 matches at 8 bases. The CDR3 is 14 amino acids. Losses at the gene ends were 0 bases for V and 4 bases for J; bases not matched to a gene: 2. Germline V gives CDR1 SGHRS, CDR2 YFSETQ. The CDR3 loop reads CASSLGDRTYGYTF. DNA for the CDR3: TGCGCCAGCAGCTTGGGGGACAGGACCTATGGCTACACCTTC.

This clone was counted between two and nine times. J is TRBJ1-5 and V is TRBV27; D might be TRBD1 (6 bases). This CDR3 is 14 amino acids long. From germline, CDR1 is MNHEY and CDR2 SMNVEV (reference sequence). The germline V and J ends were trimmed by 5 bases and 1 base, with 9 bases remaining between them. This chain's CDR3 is CASSDRLSNQPQHF. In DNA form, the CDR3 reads TGTGCCAGCAGTGACAGGTTGAGCAATCAGCCCCAGCATTTT.

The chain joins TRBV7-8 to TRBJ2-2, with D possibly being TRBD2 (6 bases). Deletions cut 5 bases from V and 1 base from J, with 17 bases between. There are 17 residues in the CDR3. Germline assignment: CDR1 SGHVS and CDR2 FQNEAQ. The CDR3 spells CASSPRRGGMNTGELFF. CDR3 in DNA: TGTGCCAGCAGCCCACGTCGGGGCGGGATGAACACCGGGGAGCTGTTTTTT. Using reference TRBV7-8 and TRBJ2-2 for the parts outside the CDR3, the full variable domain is GAGVSQSPRYKVAKRGQDVALRCDPISGHVSLFWYQQALGQGPEFLTYFQNEAQLDKSGLPSDRFFAERPEGSVSTLKIQRTQQEDSAVYLCASSPRRGGMNTGELFFGEGSRLTVL.

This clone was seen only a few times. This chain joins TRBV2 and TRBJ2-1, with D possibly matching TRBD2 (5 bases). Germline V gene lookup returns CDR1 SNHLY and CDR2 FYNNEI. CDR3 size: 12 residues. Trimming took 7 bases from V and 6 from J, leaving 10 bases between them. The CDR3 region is CASKRAGNEQFF. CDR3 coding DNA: TGTGCCAGCAAACGGGCGGGCAATGAGCAGTTCTTC.

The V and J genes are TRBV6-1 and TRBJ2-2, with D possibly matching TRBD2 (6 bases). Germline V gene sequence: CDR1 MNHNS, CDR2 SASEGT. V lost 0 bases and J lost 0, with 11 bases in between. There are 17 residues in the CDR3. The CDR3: CASSEAGGGANTGELFF. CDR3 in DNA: TGTGCCAGCAGTGAAGCCGGCGGAGGGGCGAACACCGGGGAGCTGTTTTTT.

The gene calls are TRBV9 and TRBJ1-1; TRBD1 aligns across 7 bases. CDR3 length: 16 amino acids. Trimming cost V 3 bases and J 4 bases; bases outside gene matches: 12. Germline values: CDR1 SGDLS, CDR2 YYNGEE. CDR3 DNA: TGTGCCAGCAGCGACCGACAGGGTTCCCTAACCACTGAAGCTTTCTTT. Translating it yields CASSDRQGSLTTEAFF.

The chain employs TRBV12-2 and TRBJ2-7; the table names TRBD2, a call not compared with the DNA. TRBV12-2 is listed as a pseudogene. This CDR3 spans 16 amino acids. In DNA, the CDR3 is TGTGCAAGTCGCTTTCCGCGGGTAGTTGCCCCCTACGAGCAGTACGTC. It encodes CASRFPRVVAPYEQYV.

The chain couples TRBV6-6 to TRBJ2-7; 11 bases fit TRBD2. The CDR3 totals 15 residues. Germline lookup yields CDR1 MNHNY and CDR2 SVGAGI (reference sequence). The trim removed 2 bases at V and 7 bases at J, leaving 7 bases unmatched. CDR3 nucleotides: TGTGCCAGCAGTTACCAACTAGCGGGAGTTGGTGAGCAGTACTTC. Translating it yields CASSYQLAGVGEQYF.

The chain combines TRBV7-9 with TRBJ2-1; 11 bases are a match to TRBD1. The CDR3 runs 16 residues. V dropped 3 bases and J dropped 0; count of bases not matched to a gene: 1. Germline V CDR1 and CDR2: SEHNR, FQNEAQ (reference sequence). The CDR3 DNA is TGTGCCAGCAGCTTCGGACAGGGGGCCTCCTACAATGAGCAGTTCTTC. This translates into CASSFGQGASYNEQFF.

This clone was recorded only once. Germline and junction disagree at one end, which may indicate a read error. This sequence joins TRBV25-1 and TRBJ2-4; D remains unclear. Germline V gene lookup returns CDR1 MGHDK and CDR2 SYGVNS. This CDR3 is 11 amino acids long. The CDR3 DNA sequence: TGTGCCAGTAGTGAACAGAACATTCAGTACTTC. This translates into CASSEQNIQYF.

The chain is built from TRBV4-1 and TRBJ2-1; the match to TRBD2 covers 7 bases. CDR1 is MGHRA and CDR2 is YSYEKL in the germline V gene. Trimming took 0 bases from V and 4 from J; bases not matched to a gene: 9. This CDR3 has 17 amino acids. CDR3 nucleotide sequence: TGCGCCAGCAGCCAAGATCCGGGAGGCTATCCTTACAATGAGCAGTTCTTC. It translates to CASSQDPGGYPYNEQFF.

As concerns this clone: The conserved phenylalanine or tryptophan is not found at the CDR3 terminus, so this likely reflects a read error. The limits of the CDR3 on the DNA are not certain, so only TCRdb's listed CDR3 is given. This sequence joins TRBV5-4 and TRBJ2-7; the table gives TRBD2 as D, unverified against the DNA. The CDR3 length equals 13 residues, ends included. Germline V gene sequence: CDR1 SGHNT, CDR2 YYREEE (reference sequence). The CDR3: CASSSGPSGRADI.

The CDR3 here is CASSLATRDFSYNEQFF. The CDR3, as DNA: TGTGCCAGCAGCTTGGCGACAAGGGACTTCTCCTACAATGAGCAGTTCTTC. The chain combines TRBV5-5 with TRBJ2-1, with D tentatively TRBD2 (6 bases). Trimming pared 0 bases from V and 0 bases from J, leaving 13 bases between. CDR1 is SGHKS and CDR2 is YYEKEE in the germline V gene (reference sequence). The CDR3 is 17 amino acids.

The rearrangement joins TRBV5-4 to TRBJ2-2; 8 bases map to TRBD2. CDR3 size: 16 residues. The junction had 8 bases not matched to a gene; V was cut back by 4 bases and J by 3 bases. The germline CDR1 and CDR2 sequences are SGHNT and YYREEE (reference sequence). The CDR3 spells CASSDGLAGHTGELFF. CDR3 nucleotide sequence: TGTGCCAGCAGCGACGGCCTAGCGGGCCACACCGGGGAGCTGTTTTTT. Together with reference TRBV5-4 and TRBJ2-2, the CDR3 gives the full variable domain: ETGVTQSPTHLIKTRGQQVTLRCSSQSGHNTVSWYQQALGQGPQFIFQYYREEENGRGNFPPRFSGLQFPNYSSELNVNALELDDSALYLCASSDGLAGHTGELFFGEGSRLTVL.

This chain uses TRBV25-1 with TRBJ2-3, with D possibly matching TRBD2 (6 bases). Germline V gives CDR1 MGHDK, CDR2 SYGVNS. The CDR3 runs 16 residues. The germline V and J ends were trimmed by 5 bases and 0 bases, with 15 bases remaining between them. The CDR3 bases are TGTGCCAGCAGTAAAGAGACTAGTGCTAGCACAGATACGCAGTATTTT. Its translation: CASSKETSASTDTQYF.

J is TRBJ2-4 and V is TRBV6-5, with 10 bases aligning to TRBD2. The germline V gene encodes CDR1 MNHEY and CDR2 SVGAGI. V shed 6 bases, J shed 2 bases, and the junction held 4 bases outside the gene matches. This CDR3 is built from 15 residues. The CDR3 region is CASRQREGSKNIQYF. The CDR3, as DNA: TGTGCCAGCAGACAGCGGGAGGGGTCCAAAAACATTCAGTACTTC.

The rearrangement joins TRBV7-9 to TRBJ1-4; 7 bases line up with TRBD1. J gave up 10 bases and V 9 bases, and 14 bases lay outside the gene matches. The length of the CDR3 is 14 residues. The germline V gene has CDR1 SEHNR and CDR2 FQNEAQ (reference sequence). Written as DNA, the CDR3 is TGTGCCAGGTGTACAGGGGACCCTTGGGCAAAACTGTTTTTT. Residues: CARCTGDPWAKLFF.